The entry below describes one T cell receptor beta chain. Its antigen is as yet unknown. Only in-frame clones appear in the TCRdb table, and some are missing; sequencing was by immunoSEQ multiplex PCR. The table includes roughly 70,000 clones, about 90% detected once. The CDR3 has 16 amino acids. In germline, CDR1 is SGHAT, CDR2 FQNNGV. The junction had 5 bases not matched to a gene; V was cut back by 1 base and J by 3 bases. This record belongs to a study of T cell responses to AZD1222 COVID-19 vaccine. Whole-study results and caveats: White British donors predominated, females outnumbered males, and clonal diversity was possibly underestimated. Spike-wide vaccine-associated CD4 TCRs dominated at 160-218 and 743-854. The study identified only a handful of AZD1222 recipients as seropositive at baseline. There were repertoire samples only from the period after the peak T cell response.

This receptor was identified in an adult who received the MenACWY meningococcal vaccine as a control. The specimen comprised peripheral blood, sampled 28 days after the second dose of the MenACWY control vaccine. The chain joins TRBV11-2 to TRBJ1-1, with 10 bases that match TRBD1. In nucleotides, the CDR3 is TGTGCCAGCAGCTTAGGCCGGGGGACAGGGGACACTGAAGCTTTCTTT. Its protein is CASSLGRGTGDTEAFF.